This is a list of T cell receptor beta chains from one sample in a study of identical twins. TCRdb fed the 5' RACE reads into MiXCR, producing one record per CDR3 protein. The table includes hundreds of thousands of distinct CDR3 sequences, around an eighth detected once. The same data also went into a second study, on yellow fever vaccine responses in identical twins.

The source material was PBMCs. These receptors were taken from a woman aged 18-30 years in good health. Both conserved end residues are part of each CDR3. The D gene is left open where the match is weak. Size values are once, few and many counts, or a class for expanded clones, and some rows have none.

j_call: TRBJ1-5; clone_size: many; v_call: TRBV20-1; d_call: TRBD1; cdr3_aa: CSYQDRAGYSNQPQHF; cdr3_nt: TGCAGTTATCAAGACAGGGCGGGATATAGCAATCAGCCCCAGCATTTT
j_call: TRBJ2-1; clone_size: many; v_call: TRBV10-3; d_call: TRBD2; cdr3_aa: CATKTSGIPDEQFF; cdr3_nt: TGTGCCACCAAGACTAGCGGGATCCCCGATGAGCAGTTCTTC
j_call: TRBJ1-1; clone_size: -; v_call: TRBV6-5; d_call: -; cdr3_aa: CASSYRLGRTEAFF; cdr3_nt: TGTGCCAGCAGTTACCGGCTGGGGAGAACTGAAGCTTTCTTT
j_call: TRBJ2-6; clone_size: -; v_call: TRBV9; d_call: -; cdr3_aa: CASSVEGFGANVLTF; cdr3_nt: TGTGCCAGCAGCGTAGAAGGGTTTGGGGCCAACGTCCTGACTTTC
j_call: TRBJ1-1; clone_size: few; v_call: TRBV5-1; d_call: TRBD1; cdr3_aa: CASSLAQTGYRTEAFF; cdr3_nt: TGCGCCAGCAGCTTGGCCCAGACAGGGTATAGGACTGAAGCTTTCTTT
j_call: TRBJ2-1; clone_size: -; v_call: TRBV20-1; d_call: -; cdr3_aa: CSCEGGPYNEQFF; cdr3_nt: TGCAGTTGTGAAGGCGGCCCCTACAATGAGCAGTTCTTC
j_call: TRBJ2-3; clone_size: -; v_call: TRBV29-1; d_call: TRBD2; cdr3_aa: CSVSDTSGSTDTQYF; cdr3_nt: TGCAGCGTCTCCGACACTAGCGGGAGCACAGATACGCAGTATTTT
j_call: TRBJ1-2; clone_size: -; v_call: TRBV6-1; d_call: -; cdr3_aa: CASTALDILYGYTF; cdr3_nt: TGTGCCAGCACCGCGCTGGACATTCTCTATGGCTACACCTTC
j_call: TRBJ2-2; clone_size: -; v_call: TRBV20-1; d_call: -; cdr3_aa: CSAVRRGQRDRAGELFF; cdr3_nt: TGCAGTGCCGTAAGGAGGGGACAACGTGATCGGGCCGGGGAGCTGTTTTTT
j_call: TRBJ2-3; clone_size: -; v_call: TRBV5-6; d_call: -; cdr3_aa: CASSPGLREDTQYF; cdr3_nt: TGTGCCAGCAGCCCCGGGCTTCGGGAGGATACGCAGTATTTT
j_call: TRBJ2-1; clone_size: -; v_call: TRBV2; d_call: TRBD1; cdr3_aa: CASSPRGPNEQFF; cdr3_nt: TGTGCCAGCAGCCCCAGGGGGCCGAATGAGCAGTTCTTC
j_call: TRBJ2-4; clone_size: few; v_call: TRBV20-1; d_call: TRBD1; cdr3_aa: CSAPGTGGVIQYF; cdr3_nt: TGCAGTGCCCCCGGGACAGGGGGAGTCATTCAGTACTTC
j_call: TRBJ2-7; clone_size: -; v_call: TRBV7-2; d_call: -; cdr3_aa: CASRVRRRMDEQYF; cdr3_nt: TGTGCCAGCAGGGTCCGACGCCGTATGGACGAGCAGTACTTC
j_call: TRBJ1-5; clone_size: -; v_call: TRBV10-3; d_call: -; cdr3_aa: CAINDGGNQPQHF; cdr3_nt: TGTGCCATCAATGACGGGGGCAATCAGCCCCAGCATTTT
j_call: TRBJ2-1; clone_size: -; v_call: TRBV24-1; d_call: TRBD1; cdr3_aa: CATSEGQANNEQFF; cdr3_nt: TGTGCCACCAGCGAGGGACAGGCGAACAATGAGCAGTTCTTC
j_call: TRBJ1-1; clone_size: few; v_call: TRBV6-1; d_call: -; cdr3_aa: CASWPRAGGRGGTEAFF; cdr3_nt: TGTGCCAGCTGGCCACGAGCGGGCGGCAGGGGTGGCACTGAAGCTTTCTTT
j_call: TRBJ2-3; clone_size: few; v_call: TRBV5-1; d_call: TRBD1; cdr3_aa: CASSLSTGGVPDTQYF; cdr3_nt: TGCGCCAGCAGCTTATCCACAGGGGGTGTCCCAGATACGCAGTATTTT
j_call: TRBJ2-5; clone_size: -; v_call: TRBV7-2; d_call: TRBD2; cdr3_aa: CASSSRSGVWGETQYF; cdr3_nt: TGTGCCAGCAGCTCCCGTAGCGGGGTCTGGGGAGAGACCCAGTACTTC
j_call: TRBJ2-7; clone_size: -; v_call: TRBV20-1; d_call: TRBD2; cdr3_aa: CSARSLAGGTYEQYF; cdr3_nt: TGCAGTGCTAGAAGCCTAGCGGGAGGGACCTACGAGCAGTACTTC
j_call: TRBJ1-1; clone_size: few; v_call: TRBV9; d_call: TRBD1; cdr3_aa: CASSATGVATEAFF; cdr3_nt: TGTGCCAGCAGCGCGACAGGGGTTGCCACTGAAGCTTTCTTT
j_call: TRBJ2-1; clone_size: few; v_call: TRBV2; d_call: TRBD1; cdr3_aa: CASSDSVKQGDEQFF; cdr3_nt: TGTGCCAGCAGTGACTCCGTCAAACAGGGGGATGAGCAGTTCTTC
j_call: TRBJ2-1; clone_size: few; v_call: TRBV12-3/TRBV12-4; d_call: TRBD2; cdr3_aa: CASSFELAGYNEQFF; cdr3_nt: TGTGCCAGCAGTTTCGAACTAGCGGGTTACAATGAGCAGTTCTTC
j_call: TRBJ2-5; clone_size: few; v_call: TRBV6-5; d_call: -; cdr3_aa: CASSFRGGDETQYF; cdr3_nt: TGTGCCAGCAGTTTCAGGGGAGGGGACGAGACCCAGTACTTC
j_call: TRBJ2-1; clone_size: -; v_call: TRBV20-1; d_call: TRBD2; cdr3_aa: CSARDILAGGSLYNEQFF; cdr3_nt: TGCAGTGCTAGGGATATACTAGCGGGGGGCTCTTTATACAATGAGCAGTTCTTC
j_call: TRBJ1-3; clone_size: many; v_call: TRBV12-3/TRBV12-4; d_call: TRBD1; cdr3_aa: CASSLGQGSTGNTIYF; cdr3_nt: TGTGCCAGCAGTTTAGGACAGGGAAGTACTGGAAACACCATATATTTT
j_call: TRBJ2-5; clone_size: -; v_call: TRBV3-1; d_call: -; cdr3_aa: CASSLLLTPLETQYF; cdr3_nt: TGTGCCAGCAGCCTGCTACTAACTCCTCTAGAGACCCAGTACTTC
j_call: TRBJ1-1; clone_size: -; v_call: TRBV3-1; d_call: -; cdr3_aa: CASSHMRQGAFF; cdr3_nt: TGTGCCAGCAGCCATATGCGGCAGGGAGCTTTCTTT
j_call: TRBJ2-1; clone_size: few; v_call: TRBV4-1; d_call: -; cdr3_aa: CASSQALMRGGDNEQFF; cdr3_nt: TGCGCCAGCAGCCAGGCCCTCATGCGAGGTGGGGACAATGAGCAGTTCTTC
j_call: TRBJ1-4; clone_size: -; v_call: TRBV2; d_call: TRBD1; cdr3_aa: CASRATGGKEKLFF; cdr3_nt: TGTGCCAGCAGGGCGACAGGGGGCAAGGAAAAACTGTTTTTT
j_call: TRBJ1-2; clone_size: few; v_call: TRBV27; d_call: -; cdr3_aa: CASRGNSYGYTF; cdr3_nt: TGTGCCAGCAGGGGGAACAGCTATGGTTACACCTTC
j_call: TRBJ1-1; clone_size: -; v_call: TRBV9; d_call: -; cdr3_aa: CASSVGAIDTEAFF; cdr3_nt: TGTGCCAGCAGCGTAGGTGCCATTGACACTGAAGCTTTCTTT
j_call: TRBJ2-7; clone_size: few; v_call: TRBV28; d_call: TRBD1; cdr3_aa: CASSTGGARSYEQYF; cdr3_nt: TGTGCCAGCAGTACAGGGGGCGCGCGCTCCTACGAGCAGTACTTC
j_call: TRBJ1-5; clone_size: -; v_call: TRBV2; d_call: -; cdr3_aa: CASNDLMAGDQPQHF; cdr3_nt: TGTGCCAGCAATGATTTAATGGCAGGGGATCAGCCCCAGCATTTT
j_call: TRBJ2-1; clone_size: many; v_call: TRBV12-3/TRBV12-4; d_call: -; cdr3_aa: CASSPFVTLSYNEQFF; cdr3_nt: TGTGCCAGCAGTCCCTTCGTGACGCTCTCCTACAATGAGCAGTTCTTC
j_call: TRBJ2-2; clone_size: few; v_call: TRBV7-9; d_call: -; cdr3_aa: CASSLDALTYTGELFF; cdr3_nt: TGTGCCAGCAGCTTAGATGCCTTGACATACACCGGGGAGCTGTTTTTT
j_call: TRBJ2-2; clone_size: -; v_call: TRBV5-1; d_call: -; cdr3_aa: CASSLDFGTGELFF; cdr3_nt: TGCGCCAGCAGCTTGGACTTTGGCACCGGGGAGCTGTTTTTT
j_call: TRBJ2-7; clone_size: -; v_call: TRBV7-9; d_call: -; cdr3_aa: CASSLPNDFSEQYF; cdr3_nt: TGTGCCAGCAGCTTACCTAACGACTTTTCCGAGCAGTACTTC
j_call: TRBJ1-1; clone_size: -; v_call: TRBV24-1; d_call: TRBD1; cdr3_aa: CATGDWTGKMNTEAFF; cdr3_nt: TGTGCCACCGGAGACTGGACAGGGAAGATGAACACTGAAGCTTTCTTT
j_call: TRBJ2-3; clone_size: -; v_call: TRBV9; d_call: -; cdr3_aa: CASTRWGSGTDTQYF; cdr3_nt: TGTGCCAGCACCCGCTGGGGTAGCGGCACAGATACGCAGTATTTT
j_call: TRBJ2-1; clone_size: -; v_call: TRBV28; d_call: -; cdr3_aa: CASSSPALRRYNEQFF; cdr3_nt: TGTGCCAGCAGTTCGCCCGCTTTGCGCAGATACAATGAGCAGTTCTTC